The 29 T cell receptor beta chains in this list originate from one sample, sequenced in a study of cytomegalovirus exposure and HLA in healthy donors. The PCR used 60 Vbeta and 13 Jbeta primers. Libraries were prepared by immunoSEQ multiplex PCR; TCRdb keeps only in-frame clonotypes and omits some of them. The table records approximately 100,000 clones, more than 60% of them present only once. The specimen sequenced was PBMCs. Source of these receptors: a man aged 18 to 29 in good health and CMV-seropositive.

This clone was picked up a small number of times. This chain links TRBV6-1 with TRBJ1-6, with TRBD1 identical over 7 bases. The CDR3 length is 18 residues. The germline V gene encodes CDR1 MNHNS and CDR2 SASEGT. Trimming took 4 bases from V and 9 from J; bases not matched to a gene: 18. CDR3 amino acids: CASSVFVKGQANTSPLHF. CDR3 DNA: TGTGCCAGCAGTGTATTCGTAAAAGGACAGGCAAATACTTCACCCCTCCACTTT.

In its sample, this clone was seen a few times. This rearrangement joins TRBV6-5 to TRBJ1-1; D uncertain. In germline, CDR1 is MNHEY, CDR2 SVGAGI. The CDR3 runs to 14 residues. The V gene lost 2 bases and the J gene lost 0 bases, with 7 bases spanning the gap. CDR3 loop: CASSYEAMNTEAFF. CDR3 bases: TGTGCCAGCAGTTACGAGGCAATGAACACTGAAGCTTTCTTT.

This chain links TRBV5-4 with TRBJ2-7; 13 nucleotides align to TRBD2. CDR1 SGHNT and CDR2 YYREEE come from the germline V gene (reference sequence). Trimming took 4 bases from V and 5 from J; bases not matched to a gene: 6. There are 15 residues in the CDR3. CDR3 sequence (DNA): TGTGCCAGCAGCACCGGACTAGCGGGGGCTCACGAGCAGTACTTC. Residues: CASSTGLAGAHEQYF. The full variable domain, completed using reference TRBV5-4 and TRBJ2-7, is ETGVTQSPTHLIKTRGQQVTLRCSSQSGHNTVSWYQQALGQGPQFIFQYYREEENGRGNFPPRFSGLQFPNYSSELNVNALELDDSALYLCASSTGLAGAHEQYFGPGTRLTVT.

V is TRBV5-5 and J is TRBJ2-7; D is unclear. This CDR3 spans 13 amino acids. The V end was cut by 4 bases, the J end by 2 bases, with 10 bases between. CDR1 is SGHKS, CDR2 YYEKEE, per germline (reference sequence). CDR3 sequence reads: CASSPVHTYEQYF. CDR3 coding DNA: TGTGCCAGCAGCCCAGTGCACACCTACGAGCAGTACTTC.

This clone was recorded a few times. This chain links TRBV6-6 with TRBJ2-1, with TRBD2 as a possible D gene (5 bases). V gave up 2 bases and J gave up 8 bases, with 7 bases separating them. The CDR3 loop spans 12 amino acids. CDR1 and CDR2 from the germline V gene are MNHNY and SVGAGI (reference sequence). The CDR3 is CASSYRRHEQFF. The CDR3 nucleotides are TGTGCCAGCAGTTACCGGAGGCATGAGCAGTTCTTC.

The V gene is TRBV5-1, the J gene TRBJ2-7; 7 positions match TRBD1. The CDR3 loop spans 14 amino acids. V was pared by 3 bases and J by 0 bases, with 3 bases of the junction left unmatched. CDR1 and CDR2 from the germline V gene are SGHRS and YFSETQ. As DNA, the CDR3 is TGCGCCAGCAGCTCGAGACAGGGCTCCTACGAGCAGTACTTC. Encoded protein: CASSSRQGSYEQYF.

This clone was observed a single time. The chain is built from TRBV4-1 and TRBJ2-7; 8 bases agree with TRBD2. V gave up 3 bases and J gave up 2 bases; unmatched junction bases: 0. Germline-derived CDR1 and CDR2 are MGHRA and YSYEKL. The CDR3 consists of 13 residues. The DNA for the CDR3 is TGCGCCAGCAGCCACGGGGGGGCCTACGAGCAGTACTTC. Translation gives CASSHGGAYEQYF.

This clone turned up a few times. V gene TRBV4-1 combines with J gene TRBJ1-6; 9 bases are shared with TRBD1. The CDR3 has 14 residues. Germline V lookup: CDR1 MGHRA, CDR2 YSYEKL. The J segment lost 8 bases and the V segment lost 5 bases, leaving 4 bases of the junction unmatched. The CDR3 loop reads CASSNRDRDSPLHF. Written as DNA, the CDR3 is TGCGCCAGCAGCAACCGGGACAGGGATTCACCCCTCCACTTT.

This rearrangement joins TRBV5-8 to TRBJ2-7; D not certain. Germline lookup yields CDR1 SGHTS and CDR2 YDEGEE. CDR3 size: 11 residues. Trimming removed 5 bases at V and 2 bases at J, with 5 bases between. CDR3 nucleotide sequence: TGTGCCAGCAGGTCCACCTACGAGCAGTACTTC. This gives the protein CASRSTYEQYF.

The rearrangement joins TRBV27 to TRBJ2-7; D is possibly TRBD1 (5 bases). This CDR3 comprises 14 residues. The germline V gene encodes CDR1 MNHEY and CDR2 SMNVEV (reference sequence). The V and J ends lost 5 bases and 6 bases respectively, with 17 bases between them. For the CDR3, the DNA is TGTGCCAGCAGTCCTTCCCCAGGGTTTATCGAGCAGTACTTC. Amino acid sequence: CASSPSPGFIEQYF.

CDR3 nucleotide sequence: TGTGCCAGCAGTTGGAAGTTTCCAGGGGGCACTGAAGCTTTCTTT. Translated: CASSWKFPGGTEAFF. This chain connects TRBV27 to TRBJ1-1; 7 bases line up with TRBD1. From germline, CDR1 is MNHEY and CDR2 SMNVEV (reference sequence). Trimming removed 4 bases from V and 4 bases from J; junction bases left unmatched: 9. The CDR3 is 15 amino acids.

The genes are TRBV19 and TRBJ2-3, with 10 bases lining up with TRBD1. This CDR3 region has 16 residues. CDR1 and CDR2 from the germline V gene are LNHDA and SQIVND (reference sequence). V shed 5 bases, J shed 5 bases, and the junction held 10 bases outside the gene matches. As DNA, the CDR3 is TGTGCCAGTAGTCGAACCCGGACAGGGGGGATAGATACGCAGTATTTT. Protein sequence: CASSRTRTGGIDTQYF.

The chain employs TRBV6-5 and TRBJ1-1; tentative D call: TRBD1 (5 bases). Germline CDR1 MNHEY, CDR2 SVGAGI. Trimming stripped 6 bases from V and 5 bases from J, with 16 bases between. This CDR3 is 14 amino acids long. CDR3 DNA: TGTGCCAGCAGGGCAGGCGTTAGGGGAACTGAAGCTTTCTTT. Its translation: CASRAGVRGTEAFF.

CDR3 nucleotides: TGTGCCAGCAGTTCCGCCGGGAGCTCCTACAATGAGCAGTTCTTC. As protein: CASSSAGSSYNEQFF. V is TRBV9 and J is TRBJ2-1; possibly TRBD2 for D (6 bases). Trimming removed 5 bases from V and 0 bases from J, with 12 bases in between. CDR1 and CDR2 (germline): SGDLS, YYNGEE. The CDR3 spans 15 residues.

There are a few counts of this clone. V gene TRBV6-1 combines with J gene TRBJ2-1; TRBD1 matches 12 bases. Germline trimming cut 6 bases from V and 9 bases from J; bases unmatched to any gene: 9. From germline, CDR1 is MNHNS and CDR2 SASEGT. The CDR3 has 15 residues. The CDR3 DNA is TGTGCCAGCAGCATCCGGGACAGGGGGCATTCTGAGCAGTTCTTC. This translates into CASSIRDRGHSEQFF.

The chain links TRBV6-1 to TRBJ1-2, with 9 bases that match TRBD1. The CDR3 has 14 amino acids. V lost 4 bases and J lost 6; bases outside the gene matches: 6. Germline V gene data show CDR1 as MNHNS and CDR2 as SASEGT. CDR3 region: CASSATGGRDGYTF. CDR3 DNA sequence: TGTGCCAGCAGTGCCACAGGGGGCCGTGATGGCTACACCTTC.

This clone was counted a single time. This chain links TRBV7-3 with TRBJ2-2, with a weak D call TRBD1 (6 bases). Germline V gene data show CDR1 as SGHTA and CDR2 as FQGTGA. This CDR3 has 15 residues. The germline V and J ends were trimmed by 6 bases and 2 bases, with 13 bases remaining between them. The CDR3 DNA follows: TGTGCCAGCAGTTTACAGGGATCCAACACCGGGGAGCTGTTTTTT. As protein: CASSLQGSNTGELFF.

CDR3 DNA sequence: TGTGCCAGCAGCGTAAGGGGGAGCTCCTACAATGAGCAGTTCTTC. It codes for CASSVRGSSYNEQFF. J is TRBJ2-1 and V is TRBV9, with D possibly being TRBD1 (6 bases). V was trimmed by 1 base and J by 0 bases, leaving 8 bases between them. Germline CDR1 is SGDLS and CDR2 is YYNGEE. CDR3 length: 15 amino acids.

This chain connects TRBV28 to TRBJ2-5; 11 positions agree with TRBD2. The CDR3 is made up of 16 amino acids. Per germline, CDR1 MDHEN and CDR2 SYDVKM. Trimming removed 2 bases from V and 3 bases from J; junction bases left unmatched: 5. Here the CDR3 reads CASSLTASGGKETQYF. For the CDR3, the DNA is TGTGCCAGCAGTTTAACCGCTAGCGGGGGGAAAGAGACCCAGTACTTC.

V and J are TRBV2 and TRBJ2-7, with D possibly matching TRBD2 (5 bases). From germline, CDR1 is SNHLY and CDR2 FYNNEI. The CDR3 covers 14 residues. Trimming took off 5 bases at V and 0 bases at J, with 11 bases between the two ends. CDR3 protein: CASSLTGYSYEQYF. The CDR3, as DNA: TGTGCCAGCAGTCTGACGGGGTACTCCTACGAGCAGTACTTC.

This rearrangement joins TRBV9 to TRBJ1-2, with D perhaps matching TRBD1 (6 bases). CDR1 is SGDLS, CDR2 YYNGEE, per germline. V was clipped by 3 bases and J by 5 bases, with 11 bases between them. This CDR3 has 13 residues. In DNA form, the CDR3 reads TGTGCCAGCAGCGCCCAGGGGCGGTATGGCTACACCTTC. This encodes CASSAQGRYGYTF.

V and J are TRBV7-3 and TRBJ2-3; no definite D call. The CDR3 covers 15 residues. The V end was cut by 5 bases, the J end by 6 bases, with 18 bases between. Looked up from germline, CDR1 is SGHTA and CDR2 is FQGTGA. CDR3 in DNA: TGTGCCAGCAGCATCCTTGGCTCGTCATCGGATACGCAGTATTTT. Encoded protein: CASSILGSSSDTQYF.

The V and J genes are TRBV7-9 and TRBJ2-1; 8 bases align to TRBD1. This CDR3 has 15 amino acids. Unmatched junction bases numbered 7, after V lost 5 bases and J lost 4 bases. From germline, CDR1 is SEHNR and CDR2 FQNEAQ (reference sequence). Written as DNA, the CDR3 is TGTGCCAGCAGCGCGCCGGGACAGGCTTACAATGAGCAGTTCTTC. It specifies CASSAPGQAYNEQFF.

J is TRBJ2-7 and V is TRBV10-3, with 10 bases that match TRBD2. The CDR3 extends over 12 amino acids. V shed 4 bases, J shed 11 bases, and the junction held 5 bases outside the gene matches. The germline V gene has CDR1 ENHRY and CDR2 SYGVKD. As DNA, the CDR3 is TGTGCCATCAGTGGGCTAGCGGGGGAAAAGTACTTC. It codes for CAISGLAGEKYF.

The chain recombines TRBV6-5 with TRBJ2-1; 13 bases match TRBD2. V lost 8 bases, J lost 2 bases, and 3 bases stayed unmatched. There are 15 residues in the CDR3. Germline CDR1 and CDR2: MNHEY and SVGAGI. CDR3 loop: CASRLAGGPYNEQFF. DNA of the CDR3: TGTGCCAGCCGACTAGCGGGGGGCCCCTACAATGAGCAGTTCTTC.

This clone was recorded a few times. The V and J genes are TRBV28 and TRBJ1-1; TRBD1 matches 9 bases. V lost 5 bases, J lost 3 bases, and 7 bases stayed unmatched. CDR1 is MDHEN and CDR2 is SYDVKM in the germline V gene. The CDR3 is 15 amino acids. CDR3 sequence (DNA): TGTGCCAGCAGTCTCTCCGGGACAGGGTACACTGAAGCTTTCTTT. Translation gives CASSLSGTGYTEAFF. The full variable domain, in which reference TRBV28 and TRBJ1-1 provide the parts outside the CDR3, is DVKVTQSSRYLVKRTGEKVFLECVQDMDHENMFWYRQDPGLGLRLIYFSYDVKMKEKGDIPEGYSVSREKKERFSLILESASTNQTSMYLCASSLSGTGYTEAFFGQGTRLTVV.

The rearrangement joins TRBV6-5 to TRBJ1-1, with 8 nucleotides matching TRBD1. The V gene end was trimmed by 6 bases and the J gene end by 10 bases; junction bases not matched to a gene: 7. Germline CDR1 MNHEY, CDR2 SVGAGI. The CDR3 totals 12 residues. CDR3 sequence (DNA): TGTGCCAGCAGCCAGGGGGCGCAGCCAGCTTTCTTT. This sequence encodes CASSQGAQPAFF.

The rearrangement joins TRBV7-9 to TRBJ1-1; D may be TRBD1 (6 bases). The CDR3 has 13 amino acids. Looked up from germline, CDR1 is SEHNR and CDR2 is FQNEAQ (reference sequence). V lost 5 bases to trimming and J lost 6 bases, with 13 bases between them. Here the CDR3 reads CASSPQGEAEAFF. CDR3 coding DNA: TGTGCCAGCAGCCCACAGGGTGAGGCTGAAGCTTTCTTT.

This clone was seen ten or more times. This chain joins TRBV5-1 and TRBJ1-3; D unresolved. The CDR3 runs 14 residues. Germline lookup yields CDR1 SGHRS and CDR2 YFSETQ. Trimming left V 0 bases short and J 2 bases short, with 6 bases between. CDR3 in amino acids: CASSLAGAGNTIYF. The CDR3 DNA reads as TGCGCCAGCAGCTTGGCCGGGGCTGGAAACACCATATATTTT. Based on the CDR3 plus reference TRBV5-1 and TRBJ1-3, the full variable domain is KAGVTQTPRYLIKTRGQQVTLSCSPISGHRSVSWYQQTPGQGLQFLFEYFSETQRNKGNFPGRFSGRQFSNSRSEMNVSTLELGDSALYLCASSLAGAGNTIYFGEGSWLTVV.